Here is one TCR beta chain with its context. What it binds is unknown. This table comes from immunoSEQ multiplex PCR, and its TCRdb copy is limited to in-frame clones, with some not included. The data contain tens of thousands of clones, about 86% of them singletons. The sample originates from a study of PD-L1 blockade in urothelial cancer. Overall study: Samples came from 3 weeks, at the second dose, and 6 weeks into treatment. Blood gave a median approximately 150,000 T cells.

Study results and caveats: Greater 3-week expansion of tumor-associated blood clones was recorded for durable-benefit patients. Lower pretreatment blood TCR clonality, under the median, predicted better survival, researchers reported.

Sequencing used PBMCs, obtained around atezolizumab (anti-PD-L1) treatment. The receptor was isolated from a man aged 60 to 69 with urothelial cancer.

DNA for the CDR3: TGTGCCAGTCGAACCTACTCTGGAAACACCATATATTTT. Its translation is CASRTYSGNTIYF. The chain uses TRBV19 and TRBJ1-3; D remains unclear. V shed 8 bases and J shed 0 bases, with 8 bases lying between them. From germline, CDR1 is LNHDA and CDR2 SQIVND (reference sequence). CDR3 size: 13 residues. Drawing the rest from reference TRBV19 and TRBJ1-3, the complete variable domain is DGGITQSPKYLFRKEGQNVTLSCEQNLNHDAMYWYRQDPGQGLRLIYYSQIVNDFQKGDIAEGYSVSREKKESFPLTVTSAQKNPTAFYLCASRTYSGNTIYFGEGSWLTVV.